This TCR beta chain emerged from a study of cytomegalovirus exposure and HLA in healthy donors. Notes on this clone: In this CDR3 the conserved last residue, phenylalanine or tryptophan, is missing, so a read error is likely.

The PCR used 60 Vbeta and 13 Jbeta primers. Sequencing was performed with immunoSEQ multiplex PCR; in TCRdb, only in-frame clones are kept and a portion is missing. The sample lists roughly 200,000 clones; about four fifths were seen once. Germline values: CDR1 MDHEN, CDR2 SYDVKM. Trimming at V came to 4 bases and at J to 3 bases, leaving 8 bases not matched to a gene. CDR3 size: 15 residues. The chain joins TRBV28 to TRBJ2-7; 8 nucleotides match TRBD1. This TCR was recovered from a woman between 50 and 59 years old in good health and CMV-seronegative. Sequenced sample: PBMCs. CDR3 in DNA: TGTGCCAGCAGTTCCCCCGGGACAGGCTACTACGAGCAGTACCTC. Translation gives CASSSPGTGYYEQYL.